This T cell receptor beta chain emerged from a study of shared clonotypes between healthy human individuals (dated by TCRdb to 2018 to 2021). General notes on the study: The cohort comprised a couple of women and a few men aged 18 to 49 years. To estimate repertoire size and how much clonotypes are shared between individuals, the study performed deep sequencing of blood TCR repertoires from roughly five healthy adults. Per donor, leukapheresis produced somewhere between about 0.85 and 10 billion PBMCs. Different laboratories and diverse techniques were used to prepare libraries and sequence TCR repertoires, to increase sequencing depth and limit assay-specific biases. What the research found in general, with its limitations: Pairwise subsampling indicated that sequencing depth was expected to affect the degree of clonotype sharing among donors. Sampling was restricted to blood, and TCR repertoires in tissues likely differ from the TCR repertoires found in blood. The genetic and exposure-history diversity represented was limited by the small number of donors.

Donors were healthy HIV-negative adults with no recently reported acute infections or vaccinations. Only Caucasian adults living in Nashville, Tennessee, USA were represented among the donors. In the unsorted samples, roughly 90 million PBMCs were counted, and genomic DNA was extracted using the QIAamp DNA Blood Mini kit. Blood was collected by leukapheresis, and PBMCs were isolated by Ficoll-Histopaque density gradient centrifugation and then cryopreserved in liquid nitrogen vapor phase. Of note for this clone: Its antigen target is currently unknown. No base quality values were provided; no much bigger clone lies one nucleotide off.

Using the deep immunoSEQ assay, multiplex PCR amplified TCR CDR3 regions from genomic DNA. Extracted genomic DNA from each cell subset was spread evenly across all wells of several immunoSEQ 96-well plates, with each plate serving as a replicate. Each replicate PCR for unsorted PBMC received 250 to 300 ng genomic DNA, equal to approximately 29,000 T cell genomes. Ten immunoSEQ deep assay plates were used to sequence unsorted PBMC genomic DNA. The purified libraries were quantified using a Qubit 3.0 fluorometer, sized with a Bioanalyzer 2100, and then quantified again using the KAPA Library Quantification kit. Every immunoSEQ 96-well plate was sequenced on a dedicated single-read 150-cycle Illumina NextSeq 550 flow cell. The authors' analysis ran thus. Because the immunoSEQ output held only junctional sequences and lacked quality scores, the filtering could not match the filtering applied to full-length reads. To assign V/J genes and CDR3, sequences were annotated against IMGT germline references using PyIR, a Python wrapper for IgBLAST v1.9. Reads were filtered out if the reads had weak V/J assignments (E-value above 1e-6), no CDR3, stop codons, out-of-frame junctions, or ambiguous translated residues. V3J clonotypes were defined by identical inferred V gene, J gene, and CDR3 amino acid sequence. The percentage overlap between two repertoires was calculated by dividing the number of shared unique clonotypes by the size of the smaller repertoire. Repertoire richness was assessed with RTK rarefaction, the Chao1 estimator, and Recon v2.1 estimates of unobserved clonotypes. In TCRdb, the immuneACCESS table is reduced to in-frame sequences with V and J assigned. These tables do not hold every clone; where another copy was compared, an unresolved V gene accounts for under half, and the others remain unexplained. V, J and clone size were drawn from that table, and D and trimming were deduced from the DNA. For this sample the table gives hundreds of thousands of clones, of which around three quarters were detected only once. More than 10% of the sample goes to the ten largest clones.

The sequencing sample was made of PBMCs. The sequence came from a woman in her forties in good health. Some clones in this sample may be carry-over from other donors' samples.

The CDR3 region: CASSLGQSSGANVLTF. The DNA sequence follows: TGTGCCAGCAGCTTAGGACAGAGCTCTGGGGCCAACGTCCTGACTTTC. The rearranged chain carries TRBV11-3 and TRBJ2-6; the D segment could be TRBD1, given 5 matching bases. The CDR3 has 16 amino acids, counting the end cysteine and phenylalanine. Of the read, only the CDR3 DNA is kept; its 48 bases are in frame from base 1. The germline V gene gives CDR1 as SGHNT and CDR2 as YENEEA. V drops 1 base and J drops 0 bases, leaving 7 bases in between.